The clone carrying this T cell receptor beta chain was found once. Generated by immunoSEQ multiplex PCR, the TCRdb table keeps only in-frame clones and is missing some. The table includes about 250,000 clones, 83% detected once. This sample is part of a study of blood T cell repertoires in COVID-19. The CDR3 has 19 residues. Germline CDR1 SGHVS, CDR2 FQNEAQ. Trimming left V 0 bases short and J 0 bases short, with 20 bases between. The rearrangement joins TRBV7-8 to TRBJ1-2; D unresolved. The clonotype originates from a woman aged 40 to 49 who had been exposed to COVID-19. Sequenced input: PBMCs or T cells enriched from blood (not recorded which). The CDR3 here is CASSLAYLQTSRSNYGYTF. The CDR3 bases are TGTGCCAGCAGCTTAGCATATTTACAGACAAGTCGATCTAACTATGGCTACACCTTC.